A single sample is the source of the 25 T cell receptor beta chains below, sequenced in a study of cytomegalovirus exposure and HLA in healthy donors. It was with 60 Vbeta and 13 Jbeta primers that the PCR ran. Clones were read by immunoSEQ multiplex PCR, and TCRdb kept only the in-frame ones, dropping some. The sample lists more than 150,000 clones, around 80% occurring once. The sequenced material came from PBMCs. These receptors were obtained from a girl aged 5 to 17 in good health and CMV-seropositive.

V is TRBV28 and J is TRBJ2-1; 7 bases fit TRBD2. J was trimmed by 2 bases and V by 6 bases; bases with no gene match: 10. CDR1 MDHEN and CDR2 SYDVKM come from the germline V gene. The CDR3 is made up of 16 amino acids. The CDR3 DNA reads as TGTGCCAGCAGGCGGGGGAGGGCGGGGACCTACAATGAGCAGTTCTTC. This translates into CASRRGRAGTYNEQFF.

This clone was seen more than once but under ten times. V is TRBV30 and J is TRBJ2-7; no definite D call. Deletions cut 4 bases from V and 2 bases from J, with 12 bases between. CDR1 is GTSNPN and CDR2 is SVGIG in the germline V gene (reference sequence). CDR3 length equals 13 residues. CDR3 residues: CAWTRLETYEQYF. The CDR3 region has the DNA TGTGCCTGGACCCGTCTAGAAACCTACGAGCAGTACTTC.

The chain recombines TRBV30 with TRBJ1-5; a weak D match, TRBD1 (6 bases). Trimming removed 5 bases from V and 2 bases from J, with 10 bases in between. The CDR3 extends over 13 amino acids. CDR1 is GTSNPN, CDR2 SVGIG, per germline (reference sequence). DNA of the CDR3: TGTGCCTGGGGGGGCGCGGGCAATCAGCCCCAGCATTTT. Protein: CAWGGAGNQPQHF.

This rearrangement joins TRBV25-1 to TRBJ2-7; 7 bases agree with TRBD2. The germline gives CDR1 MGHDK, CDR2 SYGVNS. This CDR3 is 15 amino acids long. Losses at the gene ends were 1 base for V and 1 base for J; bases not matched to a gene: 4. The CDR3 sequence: CASSESGGGSYEQYF. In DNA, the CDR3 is TGTGCCAGCAGTGAATCGGGCGGGGGATCCTACGAGCAGTACTTC.

The CDR3 bases are TGTGCCAGCAGTGGAAGGGAGTCTCAGCCCCAGCATTTT. The encoded protein is CASSGRESQPQHF. This rearrangement joins TRBV2 to TRBJ1-5; no clear D. The length of the CDR3 is 13 residues. Trimming removed 4 bases at V and 6 bases at J, with 10 bases between. Germline V gives CDR1 SNHLY, CDR2 FYNNEI.

This CDR3 reads CASSLFGSQPQHF. The CDR3, as DNA: TGCGCCAGCAGCCTTTTCGGGAGTCAGCCCCAGCATTTT. The chain couples TRBV4-1 to TRBJ1-5; D is unresolved. The V gene lost 4 bases and the J gene lost 6 bases, with 10 bases spanning the gap. The CDR3 spans 13 residues. CDR1 is MGHRA and CDR2 is YSYEKL in the germline V gene.

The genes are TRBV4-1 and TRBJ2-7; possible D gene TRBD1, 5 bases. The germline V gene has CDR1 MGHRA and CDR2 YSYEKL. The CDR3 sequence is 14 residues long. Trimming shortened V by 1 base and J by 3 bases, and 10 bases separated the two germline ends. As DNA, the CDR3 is TGCGCCAGCAGCCAAGGAGGCAGGGACTACGAGCAGTACTTC. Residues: CASSQGGRDYEQYF.

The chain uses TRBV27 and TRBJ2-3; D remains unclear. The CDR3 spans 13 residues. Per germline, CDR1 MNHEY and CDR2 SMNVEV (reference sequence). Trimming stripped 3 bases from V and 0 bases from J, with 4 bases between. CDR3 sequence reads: CASSFLSTDTQYF. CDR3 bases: TGTGCCAGCAGTTTCCTAAGCACAGATACGCAGTATTTT.

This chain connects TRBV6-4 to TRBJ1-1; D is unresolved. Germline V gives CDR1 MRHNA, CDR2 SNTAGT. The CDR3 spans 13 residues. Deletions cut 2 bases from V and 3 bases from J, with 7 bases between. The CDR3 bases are TGTGCCAGCAGTGACGGCTTTCACACTGAAGCTTTCTTT. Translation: CASSDGFHTEAFF.

The CDR3 coding sequence is TGTGCCAGCAGTGAAGCAGGGGCCTTCAACGAGCAGTACTTC. Amino acids: CASSEAGAFNEQYF. J is TRBJ2-7 and V is TRBV2, with D tentatively TRBD1 (5 bases). Trimming cost V 0 bases and J 5 bases, with 11 bases left between them. Germline V gives CDR1 SNHLY, CDR2 FYNNEI. The CDR3 has 14 amino acids.

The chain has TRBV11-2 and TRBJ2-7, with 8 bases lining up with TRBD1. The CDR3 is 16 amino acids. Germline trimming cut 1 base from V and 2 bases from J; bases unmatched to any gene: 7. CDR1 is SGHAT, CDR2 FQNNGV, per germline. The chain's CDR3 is CASSLAAGGIAYEQYF. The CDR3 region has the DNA TGTGCCAGCAGCTTAGCGGCAGGGGGCATTGCCTACGAGCAGTACTTC.

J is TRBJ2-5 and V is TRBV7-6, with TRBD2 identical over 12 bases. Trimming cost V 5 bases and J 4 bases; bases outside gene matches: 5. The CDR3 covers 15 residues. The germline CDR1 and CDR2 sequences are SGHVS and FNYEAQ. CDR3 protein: CASSQRTSGTETQYF. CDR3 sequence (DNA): TGTGCCAGCAGCCAAAGGACTAGCGGGACAGAGACCCAGTACTTC.

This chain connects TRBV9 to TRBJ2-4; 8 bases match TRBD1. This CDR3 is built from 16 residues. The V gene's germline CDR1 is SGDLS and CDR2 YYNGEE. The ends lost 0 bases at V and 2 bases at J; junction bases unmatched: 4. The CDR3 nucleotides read TGTGCCAGCAGCGTAGATCCAGGGGGCTCCAAAAACATTCAGTACTTC. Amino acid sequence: CASSVDPGGSKNIQYF.

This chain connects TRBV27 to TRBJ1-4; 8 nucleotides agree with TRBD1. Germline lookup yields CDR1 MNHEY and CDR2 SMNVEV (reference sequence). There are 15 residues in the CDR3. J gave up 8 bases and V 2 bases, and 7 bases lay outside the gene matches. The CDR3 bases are TGTGCCAGCAGTTTAAGGACAGGGAAGTTCGAAAAACTGTTTTTT. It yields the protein CASSLRTGKFEKLFF.

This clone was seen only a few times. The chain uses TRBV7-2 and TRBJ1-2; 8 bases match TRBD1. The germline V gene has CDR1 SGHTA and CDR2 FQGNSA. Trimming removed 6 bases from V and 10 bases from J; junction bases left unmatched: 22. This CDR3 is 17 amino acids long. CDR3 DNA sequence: TGTGCCAGCAGGTTAACCAGGGGGCCTACGTGGGAAACCTCCTACACCTTC. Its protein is CASRLTRGPTWETSYTF.

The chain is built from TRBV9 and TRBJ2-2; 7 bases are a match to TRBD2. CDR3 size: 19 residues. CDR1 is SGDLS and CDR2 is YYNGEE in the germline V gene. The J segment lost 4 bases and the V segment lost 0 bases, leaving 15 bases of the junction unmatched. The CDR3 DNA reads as TGTGCCAGCAGCGTAGCTTGGGGGGGGACCTACCTGAGCACCGGGGAGCTGTTTTTT. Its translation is CASSVAWGGTYLSTGELFF.

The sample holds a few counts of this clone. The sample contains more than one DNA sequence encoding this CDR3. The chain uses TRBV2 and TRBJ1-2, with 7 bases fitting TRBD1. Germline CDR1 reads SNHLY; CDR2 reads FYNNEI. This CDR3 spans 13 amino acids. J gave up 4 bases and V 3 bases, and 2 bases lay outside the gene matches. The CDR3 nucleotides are TGTGCCAGCAGTGAGGGACAGACCTATGGCTACACCTTC. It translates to CASSEGQTYGYTF. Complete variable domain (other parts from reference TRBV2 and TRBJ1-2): EPEVTQTPSHQVTQMGQEVILRCVPISNHLYFYWYRQILGQKVEFLVSFYNNEISEKSEIFDDQFSVERPDGSNFTLKIRSTKLEDSAMYFCASSEGQTYGYTFGSGTRLTVV.

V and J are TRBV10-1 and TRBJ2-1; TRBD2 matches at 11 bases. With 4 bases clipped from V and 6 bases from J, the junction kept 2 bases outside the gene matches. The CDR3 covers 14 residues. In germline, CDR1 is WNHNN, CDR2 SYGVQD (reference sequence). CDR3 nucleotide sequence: TGCGCCAGCAGTGGGACTAGCGGGCCCAATGAGCAGTTCTTC. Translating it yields CASSGTSGPNEQFF.

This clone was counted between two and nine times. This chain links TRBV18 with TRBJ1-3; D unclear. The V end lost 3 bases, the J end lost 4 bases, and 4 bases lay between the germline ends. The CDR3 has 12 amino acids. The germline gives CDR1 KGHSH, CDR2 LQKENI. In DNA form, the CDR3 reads TGTGCCAGCTCACCCGTAGGAAACACCATATATTTT. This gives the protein CASSPVGNTIYF. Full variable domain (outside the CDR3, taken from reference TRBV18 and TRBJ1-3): NAGVMQNPRHLVRRRGQEARLRCSPMKGHSHVYWYRQLPEEGLKFMVYLQKENIIDESGMPKERFSAEFPKEGPSILRIQQVVRGDSAAYFCASSPVGNTIYFGEGSWLTVV.

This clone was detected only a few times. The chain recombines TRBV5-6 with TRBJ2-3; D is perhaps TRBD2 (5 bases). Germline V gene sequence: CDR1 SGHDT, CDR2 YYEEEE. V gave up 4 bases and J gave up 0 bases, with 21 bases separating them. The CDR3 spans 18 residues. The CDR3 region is CASSPYVFTDSSTDTQYF. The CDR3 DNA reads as TGTGCCAGCAGCCCCTATGTCTTTACGGACTCTAGCACAGATACGCAGTATTTT.

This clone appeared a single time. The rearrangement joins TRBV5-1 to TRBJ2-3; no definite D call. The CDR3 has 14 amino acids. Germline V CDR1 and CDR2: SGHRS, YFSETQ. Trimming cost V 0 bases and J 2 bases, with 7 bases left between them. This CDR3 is CASSLGFYTDTQYF. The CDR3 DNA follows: TGCGCCAGCAGCTTGGGCTTCTACACAGATACGCAGTATTTT.

The CDR3 loop reads CSVEGQGDDTQYF. CDR3 in DNA: TGCAGCGTTGAAGGCCAGGGGGATGATACGCAGTATTTT. This rearrangement joins TRBV29-1 to TRBJ2-3; 7 nucleotides agree with TRBD1. The V gene's germline CDR1 is SQVTM and CDR2 ANQGSEA. The CDR3 extends over 13 amino acids. J was trimmed by 6 bases and V by 1 base; bases with no gene match: 4.

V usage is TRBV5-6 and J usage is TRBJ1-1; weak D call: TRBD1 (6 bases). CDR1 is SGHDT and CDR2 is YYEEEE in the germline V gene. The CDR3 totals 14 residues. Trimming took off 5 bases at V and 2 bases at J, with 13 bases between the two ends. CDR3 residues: CASSGRGGNTEAFF. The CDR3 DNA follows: TGTGCCAGCAGTGGGAGGGGGGGAAACACTGAAGCTTTCTTT.

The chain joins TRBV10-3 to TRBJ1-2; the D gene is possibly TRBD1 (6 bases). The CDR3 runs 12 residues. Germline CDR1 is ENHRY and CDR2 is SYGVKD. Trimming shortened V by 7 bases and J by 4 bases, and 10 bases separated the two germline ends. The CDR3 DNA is TGTGCCATCACCACGGACAGCTATGGCTACACCTTC. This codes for CAITTDSYGYTF.

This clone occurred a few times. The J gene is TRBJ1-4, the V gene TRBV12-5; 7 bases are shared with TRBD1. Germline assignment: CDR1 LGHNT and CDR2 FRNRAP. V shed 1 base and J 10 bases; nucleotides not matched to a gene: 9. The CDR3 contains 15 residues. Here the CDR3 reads CASGLAPRQGGKLFF. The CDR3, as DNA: TGTGCTAGTGGTTTGGCCCCCCGACAGGGTGGAAAACTGTTTTTT. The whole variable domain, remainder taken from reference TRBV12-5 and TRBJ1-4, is DARVTQTPRHKVTEMGQEVTMRCQPILGHNTVFWYRQTMMQGLELLAYFRNRAPLDDSGMPKDRFSAEMPDATLATLKIQPSEPRDSAVYFCASGLAPRQGGKLFFGSGTQLSVL.